This T cell receptor (beta chain) was observed in a study of blood T cells in healthy people across ages. In the study overall: When template switching was applied, about one barcoded beta molecule was captured per two T cells. General study results and limits: Higher naive T cell percentage went strongly together with higher TCR beta diversity.

Germline assignment: CDR1 DFQATT and CDR2 SNEGSKA (reference sequence). This CDR3 has 17 amino acids. The J segment lost 0 bases and the V segment lost 5 bases, leaving 13 bases of the junction unmatched. Researchers report isolating at least 6 million PBMCs per sample. A second PCR, run for about 7 to 11 cycles, used a sample-barcoded 5' primer plus a J-beta primer mix. TCRdb independently ran MiXCR on the 5' RACE reads; one entry per CDR3 protein. The sample lists about 680,000 distinct CDR3 sequences; approximately 50% were seen once. As to this clonotype: Its antigen is not identified.

The source is a woman in her sixties or seventies in good health. The sequencing input was blood. The chain uses TRBV20-1 and TRBJ2-1, with 7 bases that match TRBD2. This CDR3 is CSAPGGGRSSSYNEQFF. CDR3 nucleotides: TGCAGTGCTCCCGGAGGCGGGAGATCGAGCTCCTACAATGAGCAGTTCTTC.